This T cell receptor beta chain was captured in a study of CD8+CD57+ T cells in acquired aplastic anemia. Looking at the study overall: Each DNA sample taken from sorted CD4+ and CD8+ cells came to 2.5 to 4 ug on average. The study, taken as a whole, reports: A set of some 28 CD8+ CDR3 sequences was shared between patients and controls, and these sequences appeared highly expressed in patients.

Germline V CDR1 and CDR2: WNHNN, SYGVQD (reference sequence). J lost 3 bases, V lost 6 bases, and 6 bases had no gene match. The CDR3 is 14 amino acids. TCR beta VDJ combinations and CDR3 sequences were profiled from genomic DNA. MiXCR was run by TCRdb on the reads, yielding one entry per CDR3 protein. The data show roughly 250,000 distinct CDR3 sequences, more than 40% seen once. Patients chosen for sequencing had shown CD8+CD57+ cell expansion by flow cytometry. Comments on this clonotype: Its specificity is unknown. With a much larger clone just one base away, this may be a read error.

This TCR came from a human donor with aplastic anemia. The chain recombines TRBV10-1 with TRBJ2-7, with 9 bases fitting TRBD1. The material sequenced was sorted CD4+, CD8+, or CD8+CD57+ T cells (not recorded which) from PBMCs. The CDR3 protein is CASSWTGVNYEQYF. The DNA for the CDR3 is TGCGCCAGCAGCTGGACAGGGGTGAACTACGAGCAGTACTTC.